These 25 T cell receptor beta chains were sequenced from one sample in a study of CD8 T cells in Susac syndrome. Random-hexamer reverse transcription was applied to roughly 0.5 to 1 ug RNA. TCRdb redid the calling of the immunoSEQ multiplex PCR reads with MiXCR, one entry per CDR3 protein. This sample has around 300,000 distinct CDR3 sequences, with approximately 89% found just once. Material for sequencing was CD8+ T cells from PBMCs. The receptors stem from a human donor with multiple sclerosis.

The gene calls are TRBV7-9 and TRBJ2-2, with D unresolved. Germline loops: CDR1 SEHNR, CDR2 FQNEAQ (reference sequence). This CDR3 has 14 amino acids. Trimming stripped 2 bases from V and 5 bases from J, with 9 bases between. CDR3 amino acids: CASSLLQMTGELFF. The CDR3 DNA reads as TGTGCCAGCAGCTTACTACAGATGACCGGGGAGCTGTTTTTT.

The chain carries TRBV7-8 and TRBJ1-5, with D possibly matching TRBD1 (5 bases). The CDR3 is 14 amino acids. V gave up 0 bases and J gave up 7 bases, with 10 bases separating them. Germline V CDR1 and CDR2: SGHVS, FQNEAQ. CDR3 DNA sequence: TGTGCCAGCAGCTTAGCGGGGCAGGGCCAGCCCCAGCATTTT. Amino acid sequence: CASSLAGQGQPQHF. Full variable domain (remainder filled in from reference TRBV7-8 and TRBJ1-5): GAGVSQSPRYKVAKRGQDVALRCDPISGHVSLFWYQQALGQGPEFLTYFQNEAQLDKSGLPSDRFFAERPEGSVSTLKIQRTQQEDSAVYLCASSLAGQGQPQHFGDGTRLSIL.

The V and J genes are TRBV27 and TRBJ2-2; no clear D. The germline V and J ends were trimmed by 3 bases and 7 bases, with 6 bases remaining between them. Per the germline V gene, CDR1 is MNHEY and CDR2 is SMNVEV (reference sequence). The CDR3 is 12 residues long. The CDR3 sequence: CASSFTGGELFF. In DNA, the CDR3 is TGTGCCAGCAGTTTCACTGGCGGGGAGCTGTTTTTT.

The chain is built from TRBV7-9 and TRBJ2-7, with TRBD1 matching 8 bases. CDR3 length: 14 amino acids. In germline, CDR1 is SEHNR, CDR2 FQNEAQ (reference sequence). Trimming cost V 5 bases and J 0 bases; bases outside gene matches: 3. The CDR3 protein is CASSGTGPSYEQYF. The CDR3 DNA is TGTGCCAGCAGCGGGACAGGCCCCTCCTACGAGCAGTACTTC.

The chain links TRBV12-3 or TRBV12-4 to TRBJ2-7; unclear D gene. The V end was cut by 3 bases, the J end by 3 bases, with 6 bases between. The CDR3 extends over 12 amino acids. The CDR3 DNA reads as TGTGCCAGCAGTTTGTGGGTCTACGAGCAGTACTTC. Its protein is CASSLWVYEQYF.

The chain couples TRBV23-1 to TRBJ1-6; no reliable D call. Being an ORF, TRBV23-1 has a function that is uncertain. The CDR3 covers 16 residues. V lost 4 bases and J lost 7, with 17 bases in between. For the CDR3, the DNA is TGCGCCAGCAGTCGCCCAAGAGGAAAGTTAAATTCACCCCTCCACTTT. Protein product: CASSRPRGKLNSPLHF.

This clonotype occurred once. The gene calls are TRBV7-9 and TRBJ2-3; TRBD2 might be the D (5 bases). The germline gives CDR1 SEHNR, CDR2 FQNEAQ (reference sequence). V was trimmed by 6 bases and J by 4 bases, leaving 11 bases between them. The CDR3 is made up of 13 amino acids. The CDR3 DNA sequence: TGTGCCAGCAGACCTCAACTAGCAGATACGCAGTATTTT. Translating gives CASRPQLADTQYF. The full variable domain, its missing parts supplied by reference TRBV7-9 and TRBJ2-3, is DTGVSQNPRHKITKRGQNVTFRCDPISEHNRLYWYRQTLGQGPEFLTYFQNEAQLEKSRLLSDRFSAERPKGSFSTLEIQRTEQGDSAMYLCASRPQLADTQYFGPGTRLTVL.

This clonotype turned up a few times. This rearrangement joins TRBV7-9 to TRBJ1-1; possible D gene TRBD1, 6 bases. The germline CDR1 and CDR2 sequences are SEHNR and FQNEAQ (reference sequence). Trimming pared 4 bases from V and 3 bases from J, leaving 15 bases between. The CDR3 has 15 residues. The CDR3 region has the DNA TGTGCCAGCAGCTCATCGGCGCAGGGGCACACTGAAGCTTTCTTT. Translating gives CASSSSAQGHTEAFF.

A few counts support this clonotype. This CDR3 is CASSLEGEKLFF. CDR3 DNA sequence: TGTGCCAGCAGCTTGGAGGGTGAAAAACTGTTTTTT. V and J are TRBV7-2 and TRBJ1-4, with D uncertain. Between the trimmed V and J ends, which lost 3 bases and 7 bases, there was a span of 6 bases. Germline-derived CDR1 and CDR2 are SGHTA and FQGNSA. The CDR3 has 12 amino acids. The complete variable domain, with remaining parts taken from reference TRBV7-2 and TRBJ1-4, reads GAGVSQSPSNKVTEKGKDVELRCDPISGHTALYWYRQSLGQGLEFLIYFQGNSAPDKSGLPSDRFSAERTGGSVSTLTIQRTQQEDSAVYLCASSLEGEKLFFGSGTQLSVL.

V is TRBV27 and J is TRBJ2-2, with a possible D match to TRBD1 (6 bases). Trimming removed 5 bases at V and 6 bases at J, with 13 bases between. This CDR3 has 14 residues. Germline lookup yields CDR1 MNHEY and CDR2 SMNVEV (reference sequence). CDR3 coding DNA: TGTGCCAGCAGTCCATCGGGGACACCCGGGGAGCTGTTTTTT. Residues: CASSPSGTPGELFF.

The chain is built from TRBV24-1 and TRBJ2-1; 12 bases align to TRBD1. The CDR3 contains 16 residues. Germline assignment: CDR1 KGHDR and CDR2 SFDVKD. V shed 4 bases, J shed 7 bases, and the junction held 7 bases outside the gene matches. CDR3 protein: CATSDRDRGLSNEQFF. CDR3 in DNA: TGTGCCACCAGTGACAGGGACAGGGGGCTCTCAAATGAGCAGTTCTTC.

The chain is built from TRBV5-1 and TRBJ1-5; 7 bases match TRBD1. The CDR3 loop spans 14 amino acids. V dropped 3 bases and J dropped 6; count of bases not matched to a gene: 6. Germline V lookup: CDR1 SGHRS, CDR2 YFSETQ. CDR3 amino acids: CASSSLAGGQPQHF. In DNA, the CDR3 is TGCGCCAGCAGCTCGTTGGCAGGGGGTCAGCCCCAGCATTTT.

The chain is built from TRBV20-1 and TRBJ2-7; D gene unclear. Germline V gives CDR1 DFQATT, CDR2 SNEGSKA (reference sequence). The CDR3 totals 13 residues. V lost 0 bases, J lost 2 bases, and 8 bases lay in between. The CDR3 DNA sequence: TGCAGTGCTAGAGAGACACCTACCTACGAGCAGTACTTC. It encodes CSARETPTYEQYF.

V usage is TRBV7-3 and J usage is TRBJ2-2; weak D call: TRBD1 (6 bases). The V end lost 6 bases, the J end lost 6 bases, and 20 bases lay between the germline ends. Germline V gene lookup returns CDR1 SGHTA and CDR2 FQGTGA. The CDR3 covers 16 residues. Here the CDR3 DNA reads TGTGCCAGCAGTTCCGGGACATTGGTTTATGCCGGGGAGCTGTTTTTT. It is translated as CASSSGTLVYAGELFF.

The chain employs TRBV7-2 and TRBJ2-3; 9 positions agree with TRBD2. This CDR3 contains 15 residues. Germline V lookup: CDR1 SGHTA, CDR2 FQGNSA. Losses at the gene ends were 1 base for V and 6 bases for J; bases not matched to a gene: 5. CDR3 coding DNA: TGTGCCAGCAGCTTAGGACTAGCGGCGGGGGATACGCAGTATTTT. Protein product: CASSLGLAAGDTQYF.

The chain joins TRBV4-3 to TRBJ2-7; TRBD1 aligns across 7 bases. This CDR3 has 18 amino acids. The V and J ends lost 1 base and 2 bases, in that order; junction bases with no gene match: 14. From germline, CDR1 is LGHNA and CDR2 YSLEER. The CDR3 is CASSQGTTGALKTYEQYF. The CDR3 DNA reads as TGCGCCAGCAGCCAAGGCACAACAGGGGCCCTAAAAACCTACGAGCAGTACTTC.

This chain uses TRBV9 with TRBJ2-1; no clear D. V lost 3 bases and J 4 bases, leaving 8 bases between the germline ends. This CDR3 spans 13 amino acids. Germline CDR1 is SGDLS and CDR2 is YYNGEE. The chain's CDR3 is CASSDYSYNEQFF. CDR3 coding DNA: TGTGCCAGCAGCGATTACTCTTACAATGAGCAGTTCTTC.

The chain carries TRBV27 and TRBJ2-1; D gene ambiguous. Trimming took 8 bases from V and 0 from J, leaving 11 bases between them. CDR1 and CDR2 (germline): MNHEY, SMNVEV (reference sequence). This CDR3 is built from 14 residues. The CDR3 coding sequence is TGTGCCAGCCGACTCTTGAGCTCCTACAATGAGCAGTTCTTC. This encodes CASRLLSSYNEQFF.

This chain connects TRBV5-6 to TRBJ1-2; no clear D gene. Trimming left V 2 bases short and J 4 bases short, with 9 bases between. The germline gives CDR1 SGHDT, CDR2 YYEEEE. The CDR3 is 13 residues long. CDR3 region: CASSFGYSYGYTF. DNA for the CDR3: TGTGCCAGCAGCTTTGGTTACAGCTATGGCTACACCTTC.

V gene TRBV15 combines with J gene TRBJ2-5; D assignment may be TRBD1 or TRBD2 (5 bases each). Looked up from germline, CDR1 is LNHNV and CDR2 is YYDKDF (reference sequence). The CDR3 loop spans 14 amino acids. Trimming removed 5 bases from V and 5 bases from J, with 15 bases in between. The CDR3 loop reads CATSGRGVRETQYF. CDR3 DNA: TGTGCCACCAGCGGGCGAGGGGTCCGGGAGACCCAGTACTTC.

The chain recombines TRBV18 with TRBJ2-5; unclear D gene. The germline V and J ends were trimmed by 3 bases and 2 bases, with 10 bases remaining between them. This CDR3 spans 14 amino acids. Germline assignment: CDR1 KGHSH and CDR2 LQKENI. Here the CDR3 DNA reads TGTGCCAGCTCACCGGTTGGGGATCAAGAGACCCAGTACTTC. Its translation: CASSPVGDQETQYF. The whole variable domain, filled in from reference TRBV18 and TRBJ2-5, reads NAGVMQNPRHLVRRRGQEARLRCSPMKGHSHVYWYRQLPEEGLKFMVYLQKENIIDESGMPKERFSAEFPKEGPSILRIQQVVRGDSAAYFCASSPVGDQETQYFGPGTRLLVL.

V is TRBV25-1 and J is TRBJ2-7; D is perhaps TRBD2 (5 bases). The CDR3 spans 18 residues. Trimming left V 3 bases short and J 4 bases short, with 25 bases between. CDR1 MGHDK and CDR2 SYGVNS come from the germline V gene. The CDR3 DNA reads as TGTGCCAGCAGTGACCTCGCGGATTCAGCGGAGGTTTGGTACGAGCAGTACTTC. Amino acid sequence: CASSDLADSAEVWYEQYF.

The chain joins TRBV2 to TRBJ1-2, with TRBD1 matching over 9 bases. The CDR3 covers 15 residues. J lost 2 bases, V lost 6 bases, and 7 bases had no gene match. CDR1 is SNHLY and CDR2 is FYNNEI in the germline V gene. CDR3 loop: CASRRGDRANYGYTF. The DNA for the CDR3 is TGTGCCAGCAGGAGGGGGGACAGGGCGAACTATGGCTACACCTTC.

The chain combines TRBV28 with TRBJ2-1; perhaps TRBD1 as D (6 bases). The V gene's germline CDR1 is MDHEN and CDR2 SYDVKM. V was shortened by 4 bases and J by 2 bases, with 15 bases between the two germline ends. This CDR3 spans 16 amino acids. The CDR3 DNA reads TGTGCCAGCAGTTCCCCACAGGGTAGGACCTACAATGAGCAGTTCTTC. This sequence encodes CASSSPQGRTYNEQFF. The complete variable domain, with remaining parts taken from reference TRBV28 and TRBJ2-1, reads DVKVTQSSRYLVKRTGEKVFLECVQDMDHENMFWYRQDPGLGLRLIYFSYDVKMKEKGDIPEGYSVSREKKERFSLILESASTNQTSMYLCASSSPQGRTYNEQFFGPGTRLTVL.

The V and J genes are TRBV7-9 and TRBJ1-1; no reliable D call. Trimming took 7 bases from V and 1 from J, leaving 10 bases between them. Germline values: CDR1 SEHNR, CDR2 FQNEAQ (reference sequence). CDR3 length: 13 residues. The CDR3, as DNA: TGTGCCAGCACAAAAGGGTCGAACACTGAAGCTTTCTTT. It yields the protein CASTKGSNTEAFF.